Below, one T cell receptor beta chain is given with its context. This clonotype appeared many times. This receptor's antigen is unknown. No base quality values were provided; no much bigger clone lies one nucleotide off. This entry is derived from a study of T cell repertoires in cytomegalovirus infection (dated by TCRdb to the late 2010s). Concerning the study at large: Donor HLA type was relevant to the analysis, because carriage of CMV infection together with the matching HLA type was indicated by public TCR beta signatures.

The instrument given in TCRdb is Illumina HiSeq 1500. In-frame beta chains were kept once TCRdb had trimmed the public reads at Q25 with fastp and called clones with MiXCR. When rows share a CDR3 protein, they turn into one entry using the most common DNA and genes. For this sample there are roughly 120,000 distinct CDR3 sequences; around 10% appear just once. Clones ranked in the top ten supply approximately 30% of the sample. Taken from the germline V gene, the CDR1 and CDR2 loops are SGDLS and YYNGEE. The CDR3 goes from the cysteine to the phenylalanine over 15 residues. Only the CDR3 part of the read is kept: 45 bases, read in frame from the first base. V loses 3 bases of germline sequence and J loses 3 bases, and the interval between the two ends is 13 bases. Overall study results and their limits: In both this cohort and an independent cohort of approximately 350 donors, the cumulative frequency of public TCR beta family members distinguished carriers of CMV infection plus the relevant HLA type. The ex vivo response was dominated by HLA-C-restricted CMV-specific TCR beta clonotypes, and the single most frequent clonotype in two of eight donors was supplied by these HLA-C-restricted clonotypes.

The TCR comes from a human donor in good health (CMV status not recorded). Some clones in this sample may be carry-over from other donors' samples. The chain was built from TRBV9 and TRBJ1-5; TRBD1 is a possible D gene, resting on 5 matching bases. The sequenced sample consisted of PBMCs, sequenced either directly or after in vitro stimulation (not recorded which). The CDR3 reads CASSAEGVINQPQHF. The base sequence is TGTGCCAGCAGCGCCGAAGGGGTGATCAATCAGCCCCAGCATTTT.